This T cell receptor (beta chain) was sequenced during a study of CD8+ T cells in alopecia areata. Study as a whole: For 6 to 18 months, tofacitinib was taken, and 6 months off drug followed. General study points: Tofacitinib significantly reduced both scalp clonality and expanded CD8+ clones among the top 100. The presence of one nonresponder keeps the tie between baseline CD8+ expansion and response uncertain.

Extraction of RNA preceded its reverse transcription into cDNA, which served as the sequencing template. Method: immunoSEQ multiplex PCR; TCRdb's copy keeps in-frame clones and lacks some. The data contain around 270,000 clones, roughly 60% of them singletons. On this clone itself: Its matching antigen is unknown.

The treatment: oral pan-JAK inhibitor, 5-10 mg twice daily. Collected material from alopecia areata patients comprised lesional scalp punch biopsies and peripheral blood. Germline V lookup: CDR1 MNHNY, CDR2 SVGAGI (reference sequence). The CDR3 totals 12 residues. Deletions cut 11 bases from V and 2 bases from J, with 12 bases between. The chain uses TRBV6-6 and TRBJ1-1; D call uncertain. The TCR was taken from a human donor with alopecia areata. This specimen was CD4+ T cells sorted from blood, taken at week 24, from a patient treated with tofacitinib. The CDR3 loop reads CASTTRNTEAFF. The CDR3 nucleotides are TGTGCCTCTACAACCAGAAACACTGAAGCTTTCTTT.